Listed below are T cell receptor beta chains from one sample, sequenced in a study of T cells expressing NK-cell markers. TCRdb reprocessed the 5' RACE reads and reports one entry per CDR3 protein, with no DNA. Its clone listing holds 440,000 or so distinct CDR3 sequences. The sequencing input was blood T cells: a sorted CD56 or NKG2C T cell subset, CD4+ or CD8+ T cells, or bulk PBMC T cells (not recorded which). The source is a woman between 18 and 75 years old in good health. Each CDR3 is given with its conserved first and last residue.

J gene: TRBJ2-5
V gene: TRBV6-1
CDR3 protein: CASRIYGTGATGETQYF

J gene: TRBJ2-3
V gene: TRBV9
CDR3 protein: CASSKDVDTQYF

J gene: TRBJ2-3
V gene: TRBV24-1
CDR3 protein: CATSDPSRDTQYF

J gene: TRBJ2-5
V gene: TRBV12-3/TRBV12-4
CDR3 protein: CASGIAGAQETQYF

J gene: TRBJ2-3
V gene: TRBV4-3
CDR3 protein: CASSQEVASGADTQYF

J gene: TRBJ1-1
V gene: TRBV6-6
CDR3 protein: CASSQVTEAFF

J gene: TRBJ1-5
V gene: TRBV12-3/TRBV12-4
CDR3 protein: CASSQSQGTGNQPQHF

J gene: TRBJ2-3
V gene: TRBV23-1
CDR3 protein: CANIAGSTDTQYF

J gene: TRBJ2-3
V gene: TRBV4-3
CDR3 protein: CASGQGRADSTDTQYF

J gene: TRBJ2-3
V gene: TRBV6-1
CDR3 protein: CASSEEPTGDTQYF

J gene: TRBJ1-1
V gene: TRBV20-1
CDR3 protein: CSASWGQANTEAFF

J gene: TRBJ2-7
V gene: TRBV7-2
CDR3 protein: CASCFAGAFDEQYF

J gene: TRBJ2-7
V gene: TRBV14
CDR3 protein: CASSQAIRGPYEQYF

J gene: TRBJ2-2
V gene: TRBV4-3
CDR3 protein: CASSQDASGAVSTGELFF

J gene: TRBJ1-3
V gene: TRBV7-2
CDR3 protein: CASRQGGGNTIYF

J gene: TRBJ2-2
V gene: TRBV18
CDR3 protein: CASSPPGAPNTGELFF